This TCR beta chain was captured in a study of blood T cell repertoires in COVID-19. About the study: The samples span acute and convalescent COVID-19 from the United States, Italy and Spain. PBMCs, B-cell-depleted T cells, or T cells were the source of the cDNA or gDNA that made up the material.

In the authors' workflow: Counts of nucleated cells, estimated from reference gene primer amplification, were obtained. Libraries were prepared by immunoSEQ multiplex PCR; TCRdb keeps only in-frame clonotypes and omits some of them. D and trimming come from the DNA, and the V and J calls and clone size come from that table. The sample gives fewer than 350,000 clones, about nine tenths of which show up once; about 2% is in the top ten. Those enrolled, adults aged 18 to 89 years, came from about 24 US areas. V trimming: 2 bases; J trimming: 0 bases; junction bases outside the gene matches: 4. The germline V gene encodes CDR1 MGHRA and CDR2 YSYEKL. The CDR3 covers 16 residues.

Sequenced sample: PBMCs or T cells enriched from blood (not recorded which). The J gene is TRBJ1-5, the V gene TRBV4-1; 7 positions match TRBD1. The sequence was obtained from a woman between 40 and 50 years old with acute COVID-19. The CDR3 loop is CASSQTGAYSNQPQHF. The CDR3 DNA is TGCGCCAGCAGCCAAACAGGGGCTTATAGCAATCAGCCCCAGCATTTT.